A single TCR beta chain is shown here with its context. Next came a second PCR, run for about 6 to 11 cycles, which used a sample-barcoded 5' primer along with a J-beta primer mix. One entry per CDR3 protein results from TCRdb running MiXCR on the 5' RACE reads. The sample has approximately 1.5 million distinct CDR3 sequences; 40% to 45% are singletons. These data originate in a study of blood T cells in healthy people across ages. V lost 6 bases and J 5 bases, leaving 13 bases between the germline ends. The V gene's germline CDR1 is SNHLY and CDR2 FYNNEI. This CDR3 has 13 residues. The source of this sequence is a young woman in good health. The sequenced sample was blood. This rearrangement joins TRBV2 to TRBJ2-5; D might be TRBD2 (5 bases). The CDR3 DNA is TGTGCCAGCAGCCGCGAGGGATTGGAGACCCAGTACTTC. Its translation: CASSREGLETQYF.